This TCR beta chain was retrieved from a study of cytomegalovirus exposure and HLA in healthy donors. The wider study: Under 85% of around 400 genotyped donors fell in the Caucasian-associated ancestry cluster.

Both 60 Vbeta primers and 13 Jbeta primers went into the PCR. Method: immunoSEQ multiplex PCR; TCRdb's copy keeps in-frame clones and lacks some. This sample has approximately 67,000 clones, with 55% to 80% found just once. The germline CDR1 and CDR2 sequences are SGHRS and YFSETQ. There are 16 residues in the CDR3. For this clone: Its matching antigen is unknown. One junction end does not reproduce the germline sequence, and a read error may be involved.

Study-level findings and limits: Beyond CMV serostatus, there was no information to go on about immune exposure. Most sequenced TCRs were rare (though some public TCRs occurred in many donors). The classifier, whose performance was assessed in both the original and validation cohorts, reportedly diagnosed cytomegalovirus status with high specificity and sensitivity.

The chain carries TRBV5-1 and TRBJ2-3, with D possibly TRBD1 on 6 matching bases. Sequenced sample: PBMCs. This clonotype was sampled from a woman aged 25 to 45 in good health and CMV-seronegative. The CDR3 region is CASSLGINRDEDTQYF. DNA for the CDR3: TGTGCCAGCAGCTTGGGTATAAACAGGGACGAGGATACGCAGTATTTT.